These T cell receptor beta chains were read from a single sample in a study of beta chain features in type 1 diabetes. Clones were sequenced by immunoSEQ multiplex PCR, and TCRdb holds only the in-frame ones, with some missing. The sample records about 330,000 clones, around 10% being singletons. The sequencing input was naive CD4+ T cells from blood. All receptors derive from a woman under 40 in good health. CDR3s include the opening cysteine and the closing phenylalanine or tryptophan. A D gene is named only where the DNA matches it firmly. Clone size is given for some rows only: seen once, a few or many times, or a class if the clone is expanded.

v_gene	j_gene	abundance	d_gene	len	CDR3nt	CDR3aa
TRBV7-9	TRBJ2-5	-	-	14	TGTGCCAGCAGCTTAGAGGCAGGCCAAGAGACCCAGTACTTC	CASSLEAGQETQYF
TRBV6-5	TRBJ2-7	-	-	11	TGTGCCAGCAGCCTACTAGGGGAGCAGTACTTC	CASSLLGEQYF
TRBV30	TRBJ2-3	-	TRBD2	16	TGTGCCTGGAGTACCGGGACTAGCGGGAGAACAGATACGCAGTATTTT	CAWSTGTSGRTDTQYF
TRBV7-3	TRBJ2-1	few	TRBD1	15	TGTGCCAGCAGAGCGGGACAGGGGGATTACAATGAGCAGTTCTTC	CASRAGQGDYNEQFF
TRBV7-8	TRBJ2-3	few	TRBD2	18	TGTGCCAGCAGCTTAGCACCCGGACTGGGAGGGATCCCAGATACGCAGTATTTT	CASSLAPGLGGIPDTQYF
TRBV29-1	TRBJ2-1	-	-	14	TGCAGCGTTGTGCGTGGGAGCTCCTACAATGAGCAGTTCTTC	CSVVRGSSYNEQFF
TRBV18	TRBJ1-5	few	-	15	TGTGCCAGCTCACCCGACACCTATAGCAATCAGCCCCAGCATTTT	CASSPDTYSNQPQHF
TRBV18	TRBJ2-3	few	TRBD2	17	TGTGCCAGCTCACCAACCCCGGGAGGGATGGGCACAGATACGCAGTATTTT	CASSPTPGGMGTDTQYF
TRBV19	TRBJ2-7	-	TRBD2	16	TGTGCCAGTAGTATCGAACCGGGACTAGCGGGAGTCGAGCAGTACTTC	CASSIEPGLAGVEQYF
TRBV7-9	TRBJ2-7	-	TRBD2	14	TGTGCCAGCAGCTTACAGGGAGGGGTTTACGAGCAGTACTTC	CASSLQGGVYEQYF
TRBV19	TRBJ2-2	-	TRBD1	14	TGTGCCAGTAGACGGACAGGGGACACCGGGGAGCTGTTTTTT	CASRRTGDTGELFF
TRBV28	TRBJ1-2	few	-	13	TGTGCCAGCAGTTCCGGACAGAACTATGGCTACACCTTC	CASSSGQNYGYTF
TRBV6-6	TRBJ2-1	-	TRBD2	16	TGTGCCAGCAGACAACTAGCGGGAGTCTTGGGGAATGAGCAGTTCTTC	CASRQLAGVLGNEQFF
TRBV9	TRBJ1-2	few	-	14	TGTGCCAGCAGCGCTACAGGGTCGGGCTATGGCTACACCTTC	CASSATGSGYGYTF
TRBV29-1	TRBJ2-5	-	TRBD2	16	TGCAGCGTTGGACCCCTAGCGGGAGCCCCGGGAGAGACCCAGTACTTC	CSVGPLAGAPGETQYF
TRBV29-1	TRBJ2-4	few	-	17	TGCAGCGTTGGGAAGGCGGGCGGACTTTCAGCCAAAAACATTCAGTACTTC	CSVGKAGGLSAKNIQYF
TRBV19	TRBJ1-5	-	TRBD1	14	TGTGCCAGTTCGGGACAGGGTAGCAATCAGCCCCAGCATTTT	CASSGQGSNQPQHF
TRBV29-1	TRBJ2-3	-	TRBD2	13	TGCAGCGTTGACGGGGGGGGAGGAGATACGCAGTATTTT	CSVDGGGGDTQYF
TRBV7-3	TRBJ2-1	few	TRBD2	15	TGTGCCAGCAGCGGGGGACTAGCGGGGTACAATGAGCAGTTCTTC	CASSGGLAGYNEQFF
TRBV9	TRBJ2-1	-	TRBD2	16	TGTGCCAGCAGCGAGCGGGAGGGAAGCTCCTACAATGAGCAGTTCTTC	CASSEREGSSYNEQFF
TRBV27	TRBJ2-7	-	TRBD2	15	TGTGCCAGCAGTTTAGTTGGCGGGAGGTGGAACGAGCAGTACTTC	CASSLVGGRWNEQYF
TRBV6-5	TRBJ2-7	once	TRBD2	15	TGTGCCAGCAGTCGCAGACTAGCGGGAGCCCGGGAGCAGTACTTC	CASSRRLAGAREQYF
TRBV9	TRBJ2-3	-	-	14	TGTGCCAGCAGCGTAGGACTACAAGCGGGTACGCAGTATTTT	CASSVGLQAGTQYF
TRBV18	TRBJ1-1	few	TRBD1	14	TGTGCCAGCTCACCTCGGACAGGGAACACTGAAGCTTTCTTT	CASSPRTGNTEAFF
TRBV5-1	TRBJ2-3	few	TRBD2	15	TGCGCCAGCAGCGGCCGGGGGGGACCGACAGATACGCAGTATTTT	CASSGRGGPTDTQYF
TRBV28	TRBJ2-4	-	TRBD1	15	TGTGCCAGCAGGACTGTTGGGACAGGGGAAAACATTCAGTACTTC	CASRTVGTGENIQYF
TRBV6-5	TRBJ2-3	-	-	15	TGTGCCAGCAGTCCGGGGGTCTACCCCACAGATACGCAGTATTTT	CASSPGVYPTDTQYF
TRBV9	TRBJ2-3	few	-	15	TGTGCCAGCAATGGAGACAGCCAAATCACAGATACGCAGTATTTT	CASNGDSQITDTQYF
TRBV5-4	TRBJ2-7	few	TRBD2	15	TGTGCCAGCAGCGTCAGCGGGAGGGGAGCCTACGAGCAGTACTTC	CASSVSGRGAYEQYF
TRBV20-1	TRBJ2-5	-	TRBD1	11	TGCAGTGCCGGGACAGACGGGACCCAGTACTTC	CSAGTDGTQYF
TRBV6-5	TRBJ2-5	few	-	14	TGTGCCAGTACCAGACTTGGCGGCCAAGAGACCCAGTACTTC	CASTRLGGQETQYF
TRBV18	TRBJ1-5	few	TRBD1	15	TGTGCCAGCTCTTCGGGACAGGGGATGGGTCAGCCCCAGCATTTT	CASSSGQGMGQPQHF
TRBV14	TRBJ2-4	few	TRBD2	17	TGTGCCAGCAGCCCCAACCGGACTAGCAAGGCCAAAAACATTCAGTACTTC	CASSPNRTSKAKNIQYF
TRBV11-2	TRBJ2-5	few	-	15	TGTGCCAGCAGCTTAGAACAGGGTTTTTTTGAGACCCAGTACTTC	CASSLEQGFFETQYF
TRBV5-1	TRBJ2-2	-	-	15	TGCGCCAGCAGCTTGGATGCCCGCGACACCGGGGAGCTGTTTTTT	CASSLDARDTGELFF
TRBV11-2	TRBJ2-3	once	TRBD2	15	TGTGCCAGCAGCTTGGGACTAGCAAGCACAGATACGCAGTATTTT	CASSLGLASTDTQYF
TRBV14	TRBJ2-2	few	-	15	TGTGCCAGCAGCCAAGCCAGGGTCAACACCGGGGAGCTGTTTTTT	CASSQARVNTGELFF
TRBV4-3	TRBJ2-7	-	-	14	TGCGCCAGCAGCCAAAGCCCCCAATCCTACGAGCAGTACTTC	CASSQSPQSYEQYF
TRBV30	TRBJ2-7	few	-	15	TGTGCCTGGAGTTACTCCGGCCTAAGGGGTTCCGAGCAGTACTTC	CAWSYSGLRGSEQYF
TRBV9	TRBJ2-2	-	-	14	TGTGCCAGCAGGAGCGGATCGAACACCGGGGAGCTGTTTTTT	CASRSGSNTGELFF
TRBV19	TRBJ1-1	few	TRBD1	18	TGTGCCAGTAGACTTCTACGACAGGGGTCATGGAGGAACACTGAAGCTTTCTTT	CASRLLRQGSWRNTEAFF
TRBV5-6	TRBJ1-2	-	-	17	TGTGCCAGCAGCCGAGGACAGCTCCAAACGAGGGGCTATGGCTACACCTTC	CASSRGQLQTRGYGYTF
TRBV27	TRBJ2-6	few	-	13	TGTGCCAGCAGTTTACTTGGGGCCAACGTCCTGACTTTC	CASSLLGANVLTF
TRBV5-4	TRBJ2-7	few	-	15	TGTGCCAGCAGCTTGGGTGGCAGGGGAACCCACGAGCAGTACTTC	CASSLGGRGTHEQYF
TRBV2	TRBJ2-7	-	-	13	TGTGCCAGCAGTGTAAGGAGAGACTACGAGCAGTACTTC	CASSVRRDYEQYF
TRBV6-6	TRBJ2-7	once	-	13	TGTGCCAGCGTTCAGGGGCGGGCCTACGAGCAGTACTTC	CASVQGRAYEQYF
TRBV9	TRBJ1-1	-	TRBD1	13	TGTGCCAGCAGCGGAGGGACAGATGGTGGAGCTTTCTTT	CASSGGTDGGAFF
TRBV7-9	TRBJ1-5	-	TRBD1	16	TGTGCCAGCAGCTTAGTTACACAGGGGTGGGCTCAGCCCCAGCATTTT	CASSLVTQGWAQPQHF
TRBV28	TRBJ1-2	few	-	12	TGTGCCAGTCGCGGGACTTTCTATGGCTACACCTTC	CASRGTFYGYTF
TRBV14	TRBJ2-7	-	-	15	TGTGCCAGCAGCCAAGCTCCCTGGCAGGGCGGCGAGCAGTACTTC	CASSQAPWQGGEQYF
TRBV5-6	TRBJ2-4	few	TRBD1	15	TGTGCCAGCAGCGAGGGACAGGGGGCAAGAAACATTCAGTACTTC	CASSEGQGARNIQYF
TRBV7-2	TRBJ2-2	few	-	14	TGTGCCAGCAGCTTCGCCAGGGACACCGGGGAGCTGTTTTTT	CASSFARDTGELFF
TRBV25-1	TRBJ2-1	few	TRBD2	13	TGTGCCAGCATGAATGCGGGAGGGGCTGAGCAGTTCTTC	CASMNAGGAEQFF